Reported below is one TCR beta chain. This sample is part of a study of blood T cell repertoires in COVID-19. How the authors handled the data: Counts of nucleated cells, estimated from reference gene primer amplification, were obtained. The table came from immunoSEQ multiplex PCR; TCRdb's copy has only in-frame clones and leaves some out. For V, J and clone size, that table is used; D and trimming come from the DNA. Altogether 150,000 to 160,000 clones are present, just under 85% being singletons, with the ten largest covering about 29%. The specimen was peripheral blood. This clonotype was obtained from a woman in her sixties or seventies with acute or convalescent COVID-19.

The CDR3 sequence: CASSPFGQGLPYEQYF. CDR3 DNA: TGTGCCAGCAGCCCTTTTGGACAGGGTCTACCCTACGAGCAGTACTTC. The rearrangement uses TRBV9 and TRBJ2-7, with TRBD1 identical over 8 bases. V trimming: 4 bases; J trimming: 2 bases; junction bases outside the gene matches: 11. This CDR3 spans 16 amino acids. Germline CDR1 reads SGDLS; CDR2 reads YYNGEE.